This is a list of T cell receptor beta chains from one sample in a study of CD8+ T cells in alopecia areata. Data came from immunoSEQ multiplex PCR; TCRdb stores just in-frame clones and leaves some out. The sample lists 150,000 or so clones, about 50% occurring once. The sequencing used CD8+ T cells sorted from blood, collected at week 0. These receptors were obtained from a human donor with alopecia areata. CDR3s include the opening cysteine and the closing phenylalanine or tryptophan. The order of the fields is clone size, D gene, J gene, V gene, CDR3 DNA, CDR3 protein. The D gene is left open where the match is weak. Only part of the rows carry a size: once, few, many, or a class if the clone is expanded.

>NA|TRBD1|TRBJ2-1|TRBV6-5
TGTGCCAGCAGTTACTTGAGACAGGGGAATGAGCAGTTCTTC
CASSYLRQGNEQFF
>once|TRBD1|TRBJ1-6|TRBV6-1
TGTGCCAGCAGTGAAGTGGAAACAGGGGGAAATTCACCCCTCCACTTT
CASSEVETGGNSPLHF
>NA|NA|TRBJ2-2|TRBV13
TGTGCCAGCAACTTTGCAGGGGATGAGGCCGGGGAGCTGTTTTTT
CASNFAGDEAGELFF
>few|TRBD2|TRBJ2-1|TRBV7-3
TGTGCCAGCAGCCCCGAGCTAGCGGGCTACAATGAGCAGTTCTTC
CASSPELAGYNEQFF
>NA|NA|TRBJ2-1|TRBV27
TGTGCCAGCAGTTGGACCGCCTCGACAATGGAGCAGTTCTTC
CASSWTASTMEQFF
>NA|NA|TRBJ2-7|TRBV2
TGTGCCAGCAGTGTGGGGTCAGTTTACGAGCAGTACTTC
CASSVGSVYEQYF
>NA|NA|TRBJ2-7|TRBV2
TGTGCCAGCAGCCATCCGACTAGCTACGAGCAGTACTTC
CASSHPTSYEQYF
>NA|TRBD1|TRBJ1-2|TRBV6-5
TGTGCCAGCAGTTACGAGGGGGCAGGGGGCTACACCTTC
CASSYEGAGGYTF
>once|NA|TRBJ1-1|TRBV25-1
TGTGCCAGCAGTGAATTAACTGAAGCTTTCTTT
CASSELTEAFF
>NA|NA|TRBJ2-5|TRBV13
TGTGCCAGCAGCTTAGGGTCCGCCCAGTACTTC
CASSLGSAQYF
>NA|NA|TRBJ1-2|TRBV7-9
TGTGCCAGCACCCTTACTACGGGGTTCTATGGCTACACCTTC
CASTLTTGFYGYTF
>once|NA|TRBJ1-5|TRBV2
TGTGCCAGCATTCTTAGACAGGAGAATCAGCCCCAGCATTTT
CASILRQENQPQHF
>NA|NA|TRBJ2-5|TRBV7-8
TGTGCCAGCAGCCCCCTCCTTATTGGCCAGGCGGAGACCCAGTACTTC
CASSPLLIGQAETQYF
>few|NA|TRBJ1-1|TRBV18
TGTGCCAGCTCGCGGGGGGCGGACGACACTGAAGCTTTCTTT
CASSRGADDTEAFF
>NA|NA|TRBJ2-5|TRBV13
TGTGCCAGCAGCTTATTAGGGATCCCTGAGACCCAGTACTTC
CASSLLGIPETQYF
>NA|NA|TRBJ1-5|TRBV30
TGTGCCTGGAGTCCCTTAATGCCAAATCAGCCCCAGCATTTT
CAWSPLMPNQPQHF
>NA|NA|TRBJ2-7|TRBV13
TGTGCCAGCAGGGGACCGAGCGCCTACGAGCAGTACTTC
CASRGPSAYEQYF
>few|TRBD1|TRBJ2-1|TRBV30
TGTGCCTGGAGTTCAGGGGGTGGATTCTCCTACAATGAGCAGTTCTTC
CAWSSGGGFSYNEQFF
>NA|TRBD1|TRBJ2-2|TRBV7-9
TGTGCCAGCAGCTCGAGGACAGGGGCAGGGAACACCGGGGAGCTGTTTTTT
CASSSRTGAGNTGELFF
>NA|NA|TRBJ2-2|TRBV7-6
TGTGCCAGCAGCTCCCTTCCCGCGAACACCGGGGAGCTGTTTTTT
CASSSLPANTGELFF
>NA|NA|TRBJ2-7|TRBV29-1
TGCAGCGTTGTCACCGACGAGCAGTACTTC
CSVVTDEQYF
>NA|NA|TRBJ2-2|TRBV9
TGTGCCAGCAGCGTATGGGCAGGGGACACCGGGGAGCTGTTTTTT
CASSVWAGDTGELFF
>few|NA|TRBJ2-5|TRBV4-3
TGCGCCAGCAGCCAAGATTGGAGCCACCAAGAGACCCAGTACTTC
CASSQDWSHQETQYF
>NA|TRBD2|TRBJ2-7|TRBV7-8
TGTGCCAGCAGCTTAGGGGTTAGCGGGGGCGCTTCCTACGAGCAGTACTTC
CASSLGVSGGASYEQYF
>few|NA|TRBJ2-2|TRBV4-3
TGCGCCAGCAGCCAAGAATCCCAGACGAACACCGGGGAGCTGTTTTTT
CASSQESQTNTGELFF
>few|TRBD1|TRBJ1-6|TRBV6-1
TGTGCCAGCAGTGAGGGACAGGGGAGTTCACCCCTCCACTTT
CASSEGQGSSPLHF
>NA|TRBD1|TRBJ2-7|TRBV2
TGTGCCAGCAGTACACCGGGACAGGGGGACTACGAGCAGTACTTC
CASSTPGQGDYEQYF
>few|NA|TRBJ2-2|TRBV7-9
TGTGCCAGCAGCCCTTGGGGCCTGGCGCTCACCGGGGAGCTGTTTTTT
CASSPWGLALTGELFF
>NA|NA|TRBJ2-5|TRBV19
TGTGCCAGTAGTATTCTTCCAGACCAAGAGACCCAGTACTTC
CASSILPDQETQYF
>once|NA|TRBJ1-1|TRBV27
TGTGCCAGCAGTTATGCAACGCGGACTGAAGCTTTCTTT
CASSYATRTEAFF
>NA|NA|TRBJ2-7|TRBV5-1
TGCGCCAGCAGCTTCCGCGGTAGCTCCTACGAGCAGTACTTC
CASSFRGSSYEQYF
>NA|NA|TRBJ2-7|TRBV7-9
TGTGCCAGCAGCTACCTGGGTAGGGGCGATTACGAGCAGTACTTC
CASSYLGRGDYEQYF
>NA|NA|TRBJ1-2|TRBV4-1
TGCGCCAGCAGCCCGGACAGCGCCAACAATGGCTACACCTTC
CASSPDSANNGYTF
>NA|NA|TRBJ1-1|TRBV6-5
TGTGCCAGCACTTGGAACAGCAAAGCTTTCTTT
CASTWNSKAFF
>NA|NA|TRBJ2-7|TRBV27
TGTGCCACCGGACAGCCAAATCTCGAGCAGTACTTC
CATGQPNLEQYF
>NA|NA|TRBJ2-3|TRBV5-6
TGTGCCAGCAGCTCCAGGGAAAATACGCAGTATTTT
CASSSRENTQYF
>NA|NA|TRBJ2-7|TRBV13
TGTGCCAGCAGCTTACAAGGTAACTCCTACGAGCAGTACTTC
CASSLQGNSYEQYF
>few|NA|TRBJ2-2|TRBV28
TGTGCCAGCAGTTTGGTGGAGGGCCTCACCGGGGAGCTGTTTTTT
CASSLVEGLTGELFF
>NA|TRBD1|TRBJ1-1|TRBV13
TGTGCCAGCAGCTCCGGGACAGGGCCGAACACTGAAGCTTTCTTT
CASSSGTGPNTEAFF
>NA|NA|TRBJ2-3|TRBV29-1
TGCAGCGTTGAAGATGGCTGGGGTCCAGATACGCAGTATTTT
CSVEDGWGPDTQYF
>few|NA|TRBJ2-7|TRBV5-1
TGCGCCAGCAGTAGATGGCCCCAGTCGGACGAGCAGTACTTC
CASSRWPQSDEQYF
>NA|NA|TRBJ1-1|TRBV5-1
TGCGCCAGCAGCTTTGGGGTACAGGACACTGAAGCTTTCTTT
CASSFGVQDTEAFF
>NA|NA|TRBJ1-1|TRBV9
TGTGCCAGCAGCGCCGGGGGAGGGACTGAAGCTTTCTTT
CASSAGGGTEAFF
>NA|NA|TRBJ1-5|TRBV29-1
TGCAGCGTTGAAGAAGATGGCAATCAGCCCCAGCATTTT
CSVEEDGNQPQHF
>NA|NA|TRBJ2-7|TRBV15
TGTGCCACCAGCGGACCGCTTACCTACGAGCAGTACTTC
CATSGPLTYEQYF
>NA|NA|TRBJ2-7|TRBV7-8
TGTGCCAGCAGCTTAGGCGGGACAACCCCCTACGAGCAGTACTTC
CASSLGGTTPYEQYF
>NA|TRBD2|TRBJ2-7|TRBV6-1
TGTGCCAGCAGCCAGCGGGGGGCCTCCTACGAGCAGTACTTC
CASSQRGASYEQYF
>NA|TRBD1|TRBJ1-1|TRBV27
TGTGCCAGCTCGGAACAGGGGGCTTACACTGAAGCTTTCTTT
CASSEQGAYTEAFF